Following are 2 T cell receptor beta chains from one sample sequenced in a study of cytomegalovirus exposure and HLA in healthy donors. Repertoires were generated with immunoSEQ multiplex PCR, while TCRdb's copy carries only in-frame clones and drops some. The sample lists over 200,000 clones, roughly 91% seen once, with 1.5% to 2% in the top ten. The sample consisted of PBMCs. The receptors were sampled from a woman between 18 and 29 years old in good health and CMV-seropositive.

The chain couples TRBV18 to TRBJ1-1, with D tentatively TRBD1 (6 bases). Germline CDR1 and CDR2: KGHSH and LQKENI. CDR3 length: 14 amino acids. Deletions cut 2 bases from V and 8 bases from J, with 15 bases between. CDR3 bases: TGTGCCAGCTCACCAGGTTCGGGACACCTCGAAGCTTTCTTT. Amino acids: CASSPGSGHLEAFF.

The CDR3 reads CASSDRTVYGYTF. The CDR3 DNA reads as TGTGCCAGCAGTGATCGGACAGTTTATGGCTACACCTTC. The V call is TRBV27, the J call TRBJ1-2; D is possibly TRBD1 (6 bases). The germline CDR1 and CDR2 sequences are MNHEY and SMNVEV (reference sequence). The CDR3 is 13 residues long. Trimming took 5 bases from V and 5 from J, leaving 12 bases between them.